This T cell receptor (beta chain) is from a study of cytomegalovirus exposure and HLA in healthy donors. Germline assignment: CDR1 SGHAT and CDR2 FQNNGV. The CDR3 contains 18 residues. The V gene end was trimmed by 4 bases and the J gene end by 3 bases; junction bases not matched to a gene: 13. Study observations and caveats: Reported findings show TCR beta sequences accurately forecast HLA-A and HLA-B alleles in most subjects. There were reportedly fewer N-insertions in an Asian-associated ancestry cluster than the roughly 670-donor mean, in a later analysis.

For this clone: The target antigen is unknown.

Researchers ran the PCR with 60 Vbeta and 13 Jbeta primers. Here immunoSEQ multiplex PCR was the method, and the copy in TCRdb shows in-frame clones only, minus some. The sample has under 150,000 clones, around 75% seen once. The chain couples TRBV11-2 to TRBJ2-3, with 10 positions matching TRBD1. The sequenced material came from PBMCs. The TCR was taken from a woman aged 50 to 60 in good health and CMV-seropositive. The CDR3, as DNA: TGTGCCAGCAGCTCGAAAGACCGGGACAGGGGAAGGACAGATACGCAGTATTTT. Translating it yields CASSSKDRDRGRTDTQYF.